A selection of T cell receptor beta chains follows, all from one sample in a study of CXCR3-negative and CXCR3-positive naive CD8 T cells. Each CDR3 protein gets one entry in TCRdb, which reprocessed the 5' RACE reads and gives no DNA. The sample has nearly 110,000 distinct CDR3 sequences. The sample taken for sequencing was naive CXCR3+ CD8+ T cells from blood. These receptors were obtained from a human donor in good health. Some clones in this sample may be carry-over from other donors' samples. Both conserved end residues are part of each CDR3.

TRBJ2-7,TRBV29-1,CSVEDRYSYEQYF
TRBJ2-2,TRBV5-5,CASSLTPTSMGTGELFF
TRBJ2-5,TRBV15,CATSRVSVETQYF
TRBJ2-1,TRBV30,CAWIFGDLGGNEQFF
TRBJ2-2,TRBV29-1,CSVWRDTGELFF
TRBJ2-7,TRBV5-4,CASSSTSGTYEQYF
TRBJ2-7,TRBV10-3,CAISDRETYEQYF
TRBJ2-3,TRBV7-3,CASSLKGSTDTQYF
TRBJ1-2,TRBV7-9,CASSLAGSNYGYTF
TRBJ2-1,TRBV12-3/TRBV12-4,CASSLASVPSSIHNEQFF
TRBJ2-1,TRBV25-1,CASSERGLAPEQFF
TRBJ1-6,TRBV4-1,CASSQGGQGRPPLHF
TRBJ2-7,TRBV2,CASGQGLGQGPTYEQYF
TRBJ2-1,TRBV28,CASNSPEGFAYNEQFF
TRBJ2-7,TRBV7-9,CASSLGGRVLEQYF
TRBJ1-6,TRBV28,CASSSRGRDAYNSPLHF
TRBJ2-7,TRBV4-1,CASSQASSYEQYF
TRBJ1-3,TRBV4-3,CASSQDSSGNTIYF
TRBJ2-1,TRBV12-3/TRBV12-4,CASSFPYNEQFF
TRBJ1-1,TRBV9,CASSPKGGYGEAFF
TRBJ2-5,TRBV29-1,CSVEDRGVPQETQYF
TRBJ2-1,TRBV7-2,CASSSQTGVYDEQFF
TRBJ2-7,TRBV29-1,CSFWTEESYEQYF
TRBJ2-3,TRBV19,CASIPRAYSTDTQYF
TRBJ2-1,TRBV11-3,CASSLDEGQGVGEQFF
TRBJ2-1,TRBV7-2,CASSFGGSSYNEQFF
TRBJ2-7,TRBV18,CASSPNPGQAKNEQYF
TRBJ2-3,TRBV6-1,CASRGTGRDTQYF
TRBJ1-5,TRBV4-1,CASSQVSTSNQPQHF
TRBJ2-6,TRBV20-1,CSAIQGISGANVLTF
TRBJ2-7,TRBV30,CAWSVGTGGQYF